This T cell receptor (beta chain) was recorded in a study of shared clonotypes between healthy human individuals. The data were produced by immunoSEQ multiplex PCR, yet TCRdb's version contains in-frame clones alone and is incomplete. The table has about 2.1 million clones, roughly 91% seen once. Trimming removed 1 base at V and 5 bases at J, with 8 bases between. CDR1 is LNHNV, CDR2 YYDKDF, per germline (reference sequence). The length of the CDR3 is 14 residues. Cells designated naive CD8 were CD45RO-negative and were positively selected for CCR7, with terminally differentiated effector memory CD45RA+ cells excluded.

The receptor was derived from a man younger than 30 in good health. Some clones in this sample may be carry-over from other donors' samples. The gene calls are TRBV15 and TRBJ2-2; D remains unclear. Sequenced sample: naive CD8+ T cells from PBMCs. CDR3 coding DNA: TGTGCCACCAGCAGAGGACAAGGGACCGGGGAGCTGTTTTTT. The encoded protein is CATSRGQGTGELFF. Using reference TRBV15 and TRBJ2-2 for the parts outside the CDR3, the full variable domain is DAMVIQNPRYQVTQFGKPVTLSCSQTLNHNVMYWYQQKSSQAPKLLFHYYDKDFNNEADTPDNFQSRRPNTSFCFLDIRSPGLGDTAMYLCATSRGQGTGELFFGEGSRLTVL.